This is a list of T cell receptor beta chains from one sample in a study of blood T cell repertoires in COVID-19. The assay was immunoSEQ multiplex PCR, and TCRdb's table has in-frame clones only and misses some. The sample includes under 450,000 clones, about 90% seen only once; the top ten take 1.3%. Sequencing used PBMCs or T cells enriched from blood (not recorded which). These TCRs come from a man aged 30-40 years who had recovered from COVID-19. Each CDR3 is given with its conserved first and last residue. A D gene is named only where the DNA matches it firmly. Some rows have no size entry. The others give once, few or many, or a class for an expanded clone.

j_call | clone_size | v_call | d_call | cdr3_aa
TRBJ2-7 | - | TRBV7-6 | TRBD2 | CASSLKPGGAWYEQYF
TRBJ1-6 | - | TRBV30 | - | CAWTGGYGNSPLHF
TRBJ2-7 | - | TRBV5-1 | - | CASSLESVPPYEQYF
TRBJ1-3 | - | TRBV14 | TRBD1 | CASSPETGSERNTIYF
TRBJ1-6 | - | TRBV12-5 | - | CASGSGRGNHGSYNSPLHF
TRBJ1-1 | few | TRBV10-3 | - | CATGHLNTEAFF
TRBJ2-1 | - | TRBV6-2/TRBV6-3 | - | CASSPPRDEQFF
TRBJ2-2 | - | TRBV11-3 | TRBD1 | CASSPDPGGNTGELFF
TRBJ1-2 | - | TRBV2 | - | CASSEQDGYTF
TRBJ1-1 | - | TRBV9 | - | CASSVGMGLFPEAFF
TRBJ1-2 | - | TRBV19 | - | CASSMPTDIGYTF
TRBJ2-3 | - | TRBV7-9 | TRBD2 | CASSLEPGLAGRTDTQYF
TRBJ1-1 | - | TRBV7-7 | - | CASSLDRQTEAFF
TRBJ1-2 | - | TRBV6-5 | TRBD1 | CATGDRFLGPYGYTF
TRBJ2-5 | - | TRBV29-1 | - | CSVTGGVMETQYF
TRBJ2-7 | once | TRBV10-3 | TRBD2 | CAIRNSGGVYEQYF
TRBJ2-7 | - | TRBV14 | - | CASSQAREQYF
TRBJ2-3 | - | TRBV10-3 | TRBD2 | CAISESLAGIDTQYF
TRBJ2-7 | - | TRBV6-5 | TRBD1 | CASSSTRDSNEQYF
TRBJ1-1 | - | TRBV2 | - | CASRAGYTEAFF
TRBJ2-2 | - | TRBV7-3 | - | CASSLYRTTGELFF
TRBJ1-3 | - | TRBV28 | - | CASTSLRGAVNTIYF
TRBJ2-1 | - | TRBV4-1 | TRBD2 | CASSQDGGGLFYNEQFF
TRBJ2-5 | - | TRBV5-8 | TRBD1 | CASSFFRTGESTETQYF
TRBJ1-2 | - | TRBV7-3 | - | CASSLYSSYGYTF
TRBJ2-7 | - | TRBV4-1 | - | CASSQVEDFSYEQYF
TRBJ1-6 | - | TRBV15 | - | CATSRESYNSPLHF
TRBJ2-7 | - | TRBV4-1 | TRBD1 | CASSQPGTGAYEQYF
TRBJ1-1 | - | TRBV19 | TRBD1 | CASSEQGRAEAFF
TRBJ2-3 | - | TRBV6-5 | TRBD2 | CASTQLAGLTDTQYF
TRBJ2-6 | - | TRBV2 | - | CASTRGIGERWGANVLTF
TRBJ2-7 | few | TRBV5-1 | TRBD2 | CASSLTSGASYEQYF
TRBJ2-3 | few | TRBV20-1 | TRBD2 | CSASKLAGNTDTQYF
TRBJ1-4 | - | TRBV19 | TRBD1 | CASSTNRGEKLFF
TRBJ1-1 | - | TRBV7-6 | TRBD1 | CASSFRGMNTEAFF
TRBJ2-1 | - | TRBV6-4 | - | CASSDSYRSSYNEQFF
TRBJ1-6 | - | TRBV5-4 | - | CASSLGGKSPLHF
TRBJ1-3 | - | TRBV30 | - | CAWQTGSGNTIYF
TRBJ1-1 | - | TRBV5-6 | TRBD1 | CASSPDGGTGSNTEAFF
TRBJ1-4 | - | TRBV7-8 | - | CASRKGNNEKLFF
TRBJ2-7 | - | TRBV30 | TRBD1 | CAWSGEGQGGYEQYF
TRBJ1-4 | - | TRBV5-1 | - | CASSFSRGMNEKLFF
TRBJ1-5 | - | TRBV18 | - | CASSPSTGNNQPQHF
TRBJ2-7 | - | TRBV10-1 | - | CARRGTFYEQYF
TRBJ2-5 | - | TRBV7-2 | TRBD2 | CASSGTSGVGETQYF
TRBJ1-2 | - | TRBV18 | TRBD1 | CASSPGTGGSYGYTF